A selection of T cell receptor beta chains follows, all from one sample in a study of T cell repertoires in cytomegalovirus infection. In TCRdb, the reads were re-called with MiXCR into one record per CDR3 protein. The repertoire holds more than 250,000 distinct CDR3 sequences, with 12% to 15% as singletons. The sequenced sample was PBMCs. The receptors here all came from a human donor in good health (CMV status not recorded). Some clones in this sample may be carry-over from other donors' samples. CDR3s leave out the opening cysteine and the closing phenylalanine or tryptophan. The order of the fields is V gene, D gene, CDR3 protein. A D gene is named only where the DNA matches it firmly.

>TRBV5-4|NA
ASSLPGHLGGGNYGYT
>TRBV6-2/TRBV6-3|TRBD2
ASSYRRSGRARTDTQY
>TRBV6-2/TRBV6-3|TRBD1
ASSRDRGTNQPQH
>TRBV15|NA
ATSREGGRNYGYT
>TRBV28|TRBD2
ATLGYSGRSYNEQF
>TRBV5-5|NA
ASSLAPVGNEQF
>TRBV7-3|TRBD1
ASSLNPRTGDGYT
>TRBV7-2|NA
ASSFDVSSYNEQF
>TRBV29-1|NA
SSPASSYNEQF
>TRBV5-1|NA
ASSYYRQLNTEAF
>TRBV4-1|NA
ASSQDRRGAKY
>TRBV7-9|TRBD1
ASSLAKGANGNYEQY
>TRBV7-2|NA
ATGDRPFSYEQY
>TRBV10-3|NA
AAGRGINEQY
>TRBV6-2/TRBV6-3|NA
ASSSPGQVKNTEAF
>TRBV20-1|TRBD1
SARGDRDSAPYEQY
>TRBV7-2|NA
ASSPDISNTGELF
>TRBV7-3|TRBD1
ASSAGGTAYNSPLH
>TRBV12-3/TRBV12-4|TRBD1
ASSRRQGRTEAF
>TRBV7-9|TRBD1
ASSGTGRYGYT
>TRBV12-3/TRBV12-4|NA
ASSLFPQPQH
>TRBV20-1|TRBD2
SATPRAGGWNEQF
>TRBV28|TRBD2
ASSPTLGLAEDNEQF
>TRBV15|TRBD1
ATSDTGDGYGYT
>TRBV10-3|NA
AIRSRGWNTGELF
>TRBV6-4|NA
ASKSEAF